This T cell receptor beta chain comes out of a study of T cell changes during pregnancy in multiple sclerosis. CDR1 is MNHNY, CDR2 SVGAGI, per germline (reference sequence). Trimming stripped 2 bases from V and 4 bases from J, with 9 bases between. The CDR3 runs to 13 residues. Clones were sequenced by immunoSEQ multiplex PCR, and TCRdb holds only the in-frame ones, with some missing. The data show tens of thousands of clones, around 93% seen once. This chain links TRBV6-6 with TRBJ2-7; perhaps TRBD2 as D (6 bases). The input for sequencing was peripheral blood, taken in the second trimester of pregnancy. The receptor comes from a female donor in good health, enrolled as a control in a pregnancy study. CDR3 bases: TGTGCCAGCAGTTACCTGGAGGGGTACGAGCAGTACTTC. It is translated as CASSYLEGYEQYF.